A selection of T cell receptor beta chains follows, all from one sample in a study of T cell changes during pregnancy in multiple sclerosis. The method was immunoSEQ multiplex PCR; TCRdb's version includes in-frame clones alone and lacks a portion of them. The sample shows tens of thousands of clones, roughly 92% of them seen only once. Sequences were derived from peripheral blood, sampled in the third trimester of pregnancy. The receptors were sampled from a female donor in good health, enrolled as a control in a pregnancy study. CDR3s include the opening cysteine and the closing phenylalanine or tryptophan. The D gene is left open where the match is weak. Clone size is stated in some rows and not others, as once, few, many or a class when expanded.

j_call: TRBJ2-5; v_call: TRBV30; d_call: TRBD2; clone_size: NA; cdr3_aa: CAWSVSASGGWETQYF; cdr3_nt: TGTGCCTGGAGTGTATCGGCTAGCGGGGGGTGGGAGACCCAGTACTTC
j_call: TRBJ1-1; v_call: TRBV6-6; d_call: NA; clone_size: NA; cdr3_aa: CASRKRGNRNTEAFF; cdr3_nt: TGTGCCAGCAGGAAACGGGGGAACAGGAACACTGAAGCTTTCTTT
j_call: TRBJ1-2; v_call: TRBV5-4; d_call: TRBD1; clone_size: NA; cdr3_aa: CASSPDRGKGYGYTF; cdr3_nt: TGTGCCAGCAGCCCGGACAGGGGCAAGGGCTATGGCTACACCTTC
j_call: TRBJ2-5; v_call: TRBV19; d_call: NA; clone_size: NA; cdr3_aa: CASSIRPTLAGQETQYF; cdr3_nt: TGTGCCAGTAGTATTCGCCCCACCCTGGCAGGGCAAGAGACCCAGTACTTC
j_call: TRBJ1-5; v_call: TRBV2; d_call: NA; clone_size: NA; cdr3_aa: CASIAEVGPQHF; cdr3_nt: TGTGCCAGCATTGCAGAGGTGGGGCCCCAGCATTTT
j_call: TRBJ2-5; v_call: TRBV2; d_call: TRBD2; clone_size: NA; cdr3_aa: CASKGETSTETQYF; cdr3_nt: TGTGCCAGCAAAGGGGAGACTAGCACGGAGACCCAGTACTTC
j_call: TRBJ2-2; v_call: TRBV10-3; d_call: NA; clone_size: NA; cdr3_aa: CAISELNTGELFF; cdr3_nt: TGTGCCATCAGTGAGCTTAACACCGGGGAGCTGTTTTTT
j_call: TRBJ1-2; v_call: TRBV23-1; d_call: NA; clone_size: once; cdr3_aa: CASIKGGHDGYTF; cdr3_nt: TGCGCCAGCATTAAGGGGGGGCACGATGGCTACACCTTC
j_call: TRBJ1-5; v_call: TRBV6-1; d_call: NA; clone_size: NA; cdr3_aa: CASSEFLRQPQHF; cdr3_nt: TGTGCCAGCAGTGAATTTCTGCGTCAGCCCCAGCATTTT
j_call: TRBJ2-1; v_call: TRBV7-9; d_call: TRBD1; clone_size: once; cdr3_aa: CASSDPGQGYNEQFF; cdr3_nt: TGTGCCAGCAGCGATCCGGGACAGGGCTACAATGAGCAGTTCTTC
j_call: TRBJ2-5; v_call: TRBV21-1; d_call: NA; clone_size: NA; cdr3_aa: CASSEQPGQGQETQYF; cdr3_nt: TGTGCCAGCAGCGAACAGCCAGGACAGGGTCAAGAGACCCAGTACTTC
j_call: TRBJ2-3; v_call: TRBV14; d_call: TRBD2; clone_size: once; cdr3_aa: CASSQVGGGADTQYF; cdr3_nt: TGTGCCAGCAGCCAAGTCGGGGGGGGTGCAGATACGCAGTATTTT
j_call: TRBJ2-1; v_call: TRBV19; d_call: NA; clone_size: NA; cdr3_aa: CASSVRTYNEQFF; cdr3_nt: TGTGCCAGTAGTGTGCGGACCTACAATGAGCAGTTCTTC
j_call: TRBJ2-5; v_call: TRBV9; d_call: NA; clone_size: NA; cdr3_aa: CASSVGGSGQETQYF; cdr3_nt: TGTGCCAGCAGCGTAGGGGGTAGCGGACAAGAGACCCAGTACTTC
j_call: TRBJ2-5; v_call: TRBV29-1; d_call: TRBD2; clone_size: NA; cdr3_aa: CSAAGASGETQYF; cdr3_nt: TGCAGCGCCGCTGGGGCTAGCGGAGAGACCCAGTACTTC
j_call: TRBJ1-5; v_call: TRBV18; d_call: NA; clone_size: NA; cdr3_aa: CASSPPGQRNQPQHF; cdr3_nt: TGTGCCAGCTCACCACCCGGACAGAGAAATCAGCCCCAGCATTTT
j_call: TRBJ1-2; v_call: TRBV7-9; d_call: NA; clone_size: NA; cdr3_aa: CASSPQTSGVLRGGYTF; cdr3_nt: TGTGCCAGCAGCCCACAGACCTCGGGCGTCCTAAGGGGTGGCTACACCTTC
j_call: TRBJ2-2; v_call: TRBV5-4; d_call: NA; clone_size: NA; cdr3_aa: CASSRDTGELFF; cdr3_nt: TGTGCCAGCAGCCGGGACACCGGGGAGCTGTTTTTT
j_call: TRBJ2-1; v_call: TRBV9; d_call: TRBD2; clone_size: once; cdr3_aa: CASSVAPTSGRAHGQNEQFF; cdr3_nt: TGTGCCAGCAGCGTAGCCCCAACTAGCGGGAGGGCTCATGGCCAGAATGAGCAGTTCTTC
j_call: TRBJ2-3; v_call: TRBV7-2; d_call: NA; clone_size: once; cdr3_aa: CASSSSPQGGGTDTQYF; cdr3_nt: TGTGCCAGCAGCTCAAGCCCGCAGGGAGGCGGAACAGATACGCAGTATTTT
j_call: TRBJ1-5; v_call: TRBV5-5; d_call: TRBD1; clone_size: NA; cdr3_aa: CASSPGTGYRQPQHF; cdr3_nt: TGTGCCAGCAGCCCCGGGACAGGGTATCGTCAGCCCCAGCATTTT
j_call: TRBJ2-3; v_call: TRBV28; d_call: TRBD2; clone_size: NA; cdr3_aa: CASTVAGGGTDTQYF; cdr3_nt: TGTGCCAGCACGGTAGCGGGAGGGGGCACAGATACGCAGTATTTT
j_call: TRBJ1-1; v_call: TRBV28; d_call: NA; clone_size: NA; cdr3_aa: CASSLPQLNTEAFF; cdr3_nt: TGTGCCAGCAGTTTGCCCCAGTTGAACACTGAAGCTTTCTTT
j_call: TRBJ2-3; v_call: TRBV4-1; d_call: TRBD1; clone_size: NA; cdr3_aa: CASSQRPGQGTDTQYF; cdr3_nt: TGCGCCAGCAGCCAGCGCCCGGGACAGGGTACAGATACGCAGTATTTT
j_call: TRBJ1-2; v_call: TRBV27; d_call: TRBD1; clone_size: NA; cdr3_aa: CASSFLRQGANYGYTF; cdr3_nt: TGTGCCAGCAGTTTCCTACGACAGGGGGCAAACTATGGCTACACCTTC
j_call: TRBJ1-1; v_call: TRBV7-2; d_call: TRBD1; clone_size: NA; cdr3_aa: CASSRPDREMMNTEAFF; cdr3_nt: TGTGCCAGCAGTCGTCCTGACAGGGAAATGATGAACACTGAAGCTTTCTTT
j_call: TRBJ2-1; v_call: TRBV5-4; d_call: NA; clone_size: NA; cdr3_aa: CASSPSSREQFF; cdr3_nt: TGTGCCAGCAGCCCCTCTAGTCGTGAGCAGTTCTTC
j_call: TRBJ2-5; v_call: TRBV5-6; d_call: NA; clone_size: NA; cdr3_aa: CASSFRETQYF; cdr3_nt: TGTGCCAGCAGCTTCAGGGAGACCCAGTACTTC
j_call: TRBJ1-2; v_call: TRBV7-2; d_call: TRBD1; clone_size: NA; cdr3_aa: CASLLGQNYGYTF; cdr3_nt: TGTGCCAGCCTGCTGGGACAGAACTATGGCTACACCTTC
j_call: TRBJ2-5; v_call: TRBV5-1; d_call: NA; clone_size: NA; cdr3_aa: CASSLAGSQETQYF; cdr3_nt: TGCGCCAGCAGCTTGGCGGGGTCACAAGAGACCCAGTACTTC
j_call: TRBJ2-5; v_call: TRBV9; d_call: NA; clone_size: once; cdr3_aa: CASSVTPLTGYQETQYF; cdr3_nt: TGTGCCAGCAGCGTAACCCCCCTGACTGGGTACCAAGAGACCCAGTACTTC
j_call: TRBJ2-2; v_call: TRBV2; d_call: NA; clone_size: NA; cdr3_aa: CASSPRGNILANTGELFF; cdr3_nt: TGTGCCAGCAGTCCGAGGGGGAATATACTTGCGAACACCGGGGAGCTGTTTTTT
j_call: TRBJ2-5; v_call: TRBV28; d_call: NA; clone_size: NA; cdr3_aa: CASSFFSRETQYF; cdr3_nt: TGTGCCAGCAGTTTTTTTAGCCGAGAGACCCAGTACTTC
j_call: TRBJ1-2; v_call: TRBV28; d_call: TRBD1; clone_size: NA; cdr3_aa: CASSSGTGVDYGYTF; cdr3_nt: TGTGCCAGCAGTTCCGGGACAGGGGTGGACTATGGCTACACCTTC
j_call: TRBJ2-1; v_call: TRBV7-2; d_call: TRBD2; clone_size: NA; cdr3_aa: CASSPPGGRAHNEQFF; cdr3_nt: TGTGCCAGCAGCCCCCCTGGCGGGAGGGCCCACAATGAGCAGTTCTTC
j_call: TRBJ2-4; v_call: TRBV2; d_call: NA; clone_size: NA; cdr3_aa: CASKALGGAKNIQYF; cdr3_nt: TGTGCCAGCAAAGCCCTAGGCGGAGCCAAAAACATTCAGTACTTC
j_call: TRBJ1-2; v_call: TRBV29-1; d_call: TRBD1; clone_size: NA; cdr3_aa: CSATGGYGYTF; cdr3_nt: TGCAGCGCAACAGGGGGCTATGGCTACACCTTC
j_call: TRBJ1-5; v_call: TRBV28; d_call: TRBD1; clone_size: NA; cdr3_aa: CASRTGGSFQPQHF; cdr3_nt: TGTGCCAGCAGGACAGGGGGCTCATTTCAGCCCCAGCATTTT
j_call: TRBJ2-2; v_call: TRBV27; d_call: TRBD2; clone_size: NA; cdr3_aa: CASSFGLAGGPGELFF; cdr3_nt: TGTGCCAGCAGTTTCGGACTAGCGGGAGGGCCCGGGGAGCTGTTTTTT
j_call: TRBJ1-2; v_call: TRBV6-5; d_call: NA; clone_size: NA; cdr3_aa: CASSYLTGFYGYTF; cdr3_nt: TGTGCCAGCAGTTACTTGACTGGATTCTATGGCTACACCTTC
j_call: TRBJ1-5; v_call: TRBV6-1; d_call: TRBD1; clone_size: NA; cdr3_aa: CASSDGQGNSGNQPQHF; cdr3_nt: TGTGCCAGCAGTGACGGACAGGGAAATAGCGGGAATCAGCCCCAGCATTTT
j_call: TRBJ2-7; v_call: TRBV28; d_call: NA; clone_size: NA; cdr3_aa: CASSSRADYEQYF; cdr3_nt: TGTGCCAGCAGCTCGCGGGCGGACTACGAGCAGTACTTC
j_call: TRBJ1-2; v_call: TRBV13; d_call: TRBD1; clone_size: NA; cdr3_aa: CASSHMDRDGGYTF; cdr3_nt: TGTGCCAGCAGCCATATGGACAGGGACGGTGGCTACACCTTC
j_call: TRBJ1-5; v_call: TRBV5-8; d_call: NA; clone_size: NA; cdr3_aa: CASSALIGAILYSNQPQHF; cdr3_nt: TGTGCCAGCAGCGCCTTGATAGGGGCGATCCTCTATAGCAATCAGCCCCAGCATTTT
j_call: TRBJ1-1; v_call: TRBV28; d_call: NA; clone_size: NA; cdr3_aa: CASAEAGVEAFF; cdr3_nt: TGTGCCAGCGCCGAGGCGGGGGTTGAAGCTTTCTTT
j_call: TRBJ1-1; v_call: TRBV5-5; d_call: NA; clone_size: NA; cdr3_aa: CASSPLGAMATEAFF; cdr3_nt: TGTGCCAGCAGCCCCTTGGGGGCAATGGCCACTGAAGCTTTCTTT
j_call: TRBJ1-1; v_call: TRBV7-8; d_call: TRBD1; clone_size: NA; cdr3_aa: CASSRDRDTEAFF; cdr3_nt: TGTGCCAGCAGCCGTGACAGGGATACTGAAGCTTTCTTT
j_call: TRBJ2-1; v_call: TRBV7-2; d_call: NA; clone_size: NA; cdr3_aa: CASSLTGSSYNEQFF; cdr3_nt: TGTGCCAGCAGCTTAACAGGGAGCTCCTACAATGAGCAGTTCTTC
j_call: TRBJ2-1; v_call: TRBV9; d_call: TRBD2; clone_size: NA; cdr3_aa: CASSVGEGSGANEQFF; cdr3_nt: TGTGCCAGCAGCGTAGGTGAGGGTAGCGGGGCCAATGAGCAGTTCTTC
j_call: TRBJ2-5; v_call: TRBV25-1; d_call: NA; clone_size: NA; cdr3_aa: CASSQGRGLHQTQYF; cdr3_nt: TGTGCCAGCAGTCAAGGGCGCGGGTTACATCAGACCCAGTACTTC
j_call: TRBJ2-7; v_call: TRBV5-6; d_call: NA; clone_size: NA; cdr3_aa: CASSPLGFRGYEQYF; cdr3_nt: TGTGCCAGCAGCCCGCTCGGATTCCGAGGCTACGAGCAGTACTTC